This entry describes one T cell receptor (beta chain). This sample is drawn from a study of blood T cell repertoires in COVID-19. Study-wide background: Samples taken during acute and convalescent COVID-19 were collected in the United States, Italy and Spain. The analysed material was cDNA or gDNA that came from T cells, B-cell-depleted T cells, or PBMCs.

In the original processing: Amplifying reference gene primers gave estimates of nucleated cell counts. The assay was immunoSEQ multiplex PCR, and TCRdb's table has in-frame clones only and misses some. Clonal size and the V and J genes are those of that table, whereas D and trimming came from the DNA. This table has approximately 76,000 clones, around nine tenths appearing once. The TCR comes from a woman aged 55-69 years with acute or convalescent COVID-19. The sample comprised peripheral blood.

The CDR3 reads CASRQTEAEAFF. CDR3 DNA: TGCGCCAGCCGTCAGACGGAGGCTGAAGCTTTCTTT. The gene calls are TRBV5-1 and TRBJ1-1; D not resolved. V was shortened by 7 bases and J by 6 bases, with 13 bases between the two germline ends. This CDR3 has 12 residues. Germline V gene sequence: CDR1 SGHRS, CDR2 YFSETQ.